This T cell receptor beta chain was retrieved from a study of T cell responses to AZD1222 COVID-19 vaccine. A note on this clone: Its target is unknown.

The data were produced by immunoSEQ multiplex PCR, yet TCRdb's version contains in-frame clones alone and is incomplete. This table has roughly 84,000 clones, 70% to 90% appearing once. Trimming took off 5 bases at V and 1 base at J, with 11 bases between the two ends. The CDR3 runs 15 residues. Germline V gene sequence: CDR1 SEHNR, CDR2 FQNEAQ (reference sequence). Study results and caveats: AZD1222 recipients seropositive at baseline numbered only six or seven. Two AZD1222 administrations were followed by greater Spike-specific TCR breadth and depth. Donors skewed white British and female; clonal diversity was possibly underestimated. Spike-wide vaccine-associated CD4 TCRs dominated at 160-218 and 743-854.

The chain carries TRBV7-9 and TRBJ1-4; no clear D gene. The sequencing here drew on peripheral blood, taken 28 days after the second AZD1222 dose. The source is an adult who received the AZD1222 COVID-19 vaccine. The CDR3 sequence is CASSPVRITNEKLFF. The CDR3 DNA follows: TGTGCCAGCAGCCCCGTCAGGATAACTAATGAAAAACTGTTTTTT.